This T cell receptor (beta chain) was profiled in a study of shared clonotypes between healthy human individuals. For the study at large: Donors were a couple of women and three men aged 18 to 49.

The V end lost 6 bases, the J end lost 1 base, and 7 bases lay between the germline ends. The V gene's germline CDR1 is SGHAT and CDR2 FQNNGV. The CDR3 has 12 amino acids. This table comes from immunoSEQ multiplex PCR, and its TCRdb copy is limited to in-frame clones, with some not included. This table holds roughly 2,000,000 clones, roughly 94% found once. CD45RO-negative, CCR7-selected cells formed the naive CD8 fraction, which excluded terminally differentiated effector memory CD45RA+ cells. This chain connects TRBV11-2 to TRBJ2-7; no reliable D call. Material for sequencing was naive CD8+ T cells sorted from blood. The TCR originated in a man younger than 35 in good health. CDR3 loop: CASRGMSYEQYF. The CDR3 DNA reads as TGTGCCAGCAGGGGGATGTCCTACGAGCAGTACTTC.